What follows are 21 T cell receptor beta chains derived from one specimen sequenced in a study of control samples from healthy donors and cancer patients. Sequencing was performed with immunoSEQ multiplex PCR; in TCRdb, only in-frame clones are kept and a portion is missing. Seen here are some 140,000 clones, roughly 90% observed once, and the top ten hold about 11%. Sequenced sample: blood. All receptors come from a man younger than 45 in good health.

The chain has TRBV6-2 or TRBV6-3 and TRBJ1-5; 7 positions agree with TRBD1. V lost 5 bases, J lost 5 bases, and 6 bases stayed unmatched. CDR3 length: 14 residues. The germline gives CDR1 MNHEY, CDR2 SVGEGT. In DNA, the CDR3 is TGTGCCAGCAGTGAGACAGGGTCCTATCAGCCCCAGCATTTT. It encodes CASSETGSYQPQHF.

This clone was observed a single time. This chain connects TRBV27 to TRBJ2-1, with 10 bases identical to TRBD2. CDR3 length: 15 amino acids. With V trimmed by 4 bases and J by 7 bases, 7 bases remained unmatched. Germline CDR1 and CDR2: MNHEY and SMNVEV (reference sequence). CDR3 in amino acids: CASSYSAGGRNEQFF. For the CDR3, the DNA is TGTGCCAGCAGTTATTCAGCGGGAGGGCGGAATGAGCAGTTCTTC.

V and J are TRBV5-5 and TRBJ1-2, with 8 bases identical to TRBD1. CDR3 length: 14 amino acids. After removal of 2 bases from V and 0 bases from J, the junction contained 0 bases not matched to a gene. Germline V gene lookup returns CDR1 SGHKS and CDR2 YYEKEE (reference sequence). In nucleotides, the CDR3 is TGTGCCAGCAGCTTACAGGGGGCTAACTATGGCTACACCTTC. This codes for CASSLQGANYGYTF.

CDR3 DNA sequence: TGCAGCGTCCGGGGGGCAGGAGATTCTGGCTACACCTTC. Amino acids: CSVRGAGDSGYTF. The chain combines TRBV29-1 with TRBJ1-2; a possible D gene is TRBD1 (6 bases). V was clipped by 6 bases and J by 7 bases, with 18 bases between them. The CDR3 spans 13 residues. CDR1 is SQVTM, CDR2 ANQGSEA, per germline.

The rearrangement joins TRBV25-1 to TRBJ1-2, with D possibly TRBD1 on 5 matching bases. CDR1 and CDR2 (germline): MGHDK, SYGVNS. With 3 bases removed from V and 8 bases from J, the gap between germline ends came to 19 bases. CDR3 length: 15 amino acids. The CDR3 DNA reads TGTGCCAGCAGTGAGCCCGACAGCGGCCCTTTCGGCTACACCTTC. Protein sequence: CASSEPDSGPFGYTF.

This chain joins TRBV6-4 and TRBJ2-6; D is ambiguous. The CDR3 is made up of 14 amino acids. The V and J ends lost 3 bases and 1 base respectively, with 4 bases between them. Germline V gene lookup returns CDR1 MRHNA and CDR2 SNTAGT. This CDR3 reads CASSDGSGANVLTF. The CDR3 nucleotides read TGTGCCAGCAGTGATGGGTCTGGGGCCAACGTCCTGACTTTC.

For the CDR3, the DNA is TGTGCCAGCAGCTCCCTTAGGGCGTCGGGCGGGGAGCTGTTTTTT. Translated: CASSSLRASGGELFF. The rearrangement uses TRBV5-5 and TRBJ2-2, with no clear D. The germline V and J ends were trimmed by 3 bases and 7 bases, with 16 bases remaining between them. Germline V lookup: CDR1 SGHKS, CDR2 YYEKEE (reference sequence). The CDR3 consists of 15 residues. Together with reference TRBV5-5 and TRBJ2-2, the CDR3 gives the full variable domain: DAGVTQSPTHLIKTRGQQVTLRCSPISGHKSVSWYQQVLGQGPQFIFQYYEKEERGRGNFPDRFSARQFPNYSSELNVNALLLGDSALYLCASSSLRASGGELFFGEGSRLTVL.

This clone was detected only once. The chain recombines TRBV7-9 with TRBJ1-4; D perhaps matches TRBD1 (5 bases). Germline-derived CDR1 and CDR2 are SEHNR and FQNEAQ (reference sequence). Trimming took off 2 bases at V and 4 bases at J, with 8 bases between the two ends. The CDR3 has 14 amino acids. The DNA of the CDR3 is TGTGCCAGCAGCTTATTCAGGGATAATGAAAAACTGTTTTTT. Protein: CASSLFRDNEKLFF.

This clone was observed a handful of times. This sequence joins TRBV3-1 (or the pseudogene TRBV3-2) and TRBJ1-5, with 7 bases matching TRBD1. The CDR3 extends over 14 amino acids. V lost 2 bases to trimming and J lost 7 bases; unmatched junction nucleotides: 5. CDR1 is LGHDT, CDR2 YNNKEL, per germline (reference sequence). CDR3 sequence reads: CASSQRQGVQPQHF. DNA for the CDR3: TGTGCCAGCAGCCAACGACAGGGCGTCCAGCCCCAGCATTTT.

The chain employs TRBV30 and TRBJ1-2; D is perhaps TRBD1 (5 bases). CDR1 and CDR2 from the germline V gene are GTSNPN and SVGIG (reference sequence). This CDR3 contains 13 residues. V dropped 0 bases and J dropped 8 bases, with 13 bases sitting between them. CDR3 residues: CAWSVRPGTGYTF. In DNA form, the CDR3 reads TGTGCCTGGAGTGTACGGCCTGGGACCGGCTACACCTTC. Full variable domain (outside the CDR3, taken from reference TRBV30 and TRBJ1-2): SQTIHQWPATLVQPVGSPLSLECTVEGTSNPNLYWYRQAAGRGLQLLFYSVGIGQISSEVPQNLSASRPQDRQFILSSKKLLLSDSGFYLCAWSVRPGTGYTFGSGTRLTVV.

This clone was seen once. The V call is TRBV14, the J call TRBJ2-2; 10 positions agree with TRBD1. Germline assignment: CDR1 SGHDN and CDR2 FVKESK. Losses at the gene ends were 3 bases for V and 3 bases for J; bases not matched to a gene: 7. The CDR3 sequence is 17 residues long. The CDR3 DNA sequence: TGTGCCAGCAGCCAGCGCTCCGGGACAGGGGACACCGGGGAGCTGTTTTTT. It encodes CASSQRSGTGDTGELFF.

The chain recombines TRBV30 with TRBJ2-7, with D unclear. V was cut by 1 base and J by 6 bases, with 13 bases left in between. The V gene's germline CDR1 is GTSNPN and CDR2 SVGIG (reference sequence). This CDR3 comprises 13 residues. CDR3 nucleotide sequence: TGTGCCTGGAGTGACGAGATTGGATCCGAGCAGTACTTC. Translating it yields CAWSDEIGSEQYF.

V usage is TRBV9 and J usage is TRBJ2-5, with D perhaps matching TRBD1 (6 bases). The V end was cut by 0 bases, the J end by 2 bases, with 8 bases between. The CDR3 contains 14 residues. Germline V gene data show CDR1 as SGDLS and CDR2 as YYNGEE. For the CDR3, the DNA is TGTGCCAGCAGCGTAGCGGGGACACAAGAGACCCAGTACTTC. It yields the protein CASSVAGTQETQYF.

This sequence joins TRBV10-2 and TRBJ1-1, with D unclear. Germline V gene data show CDR1 as WSHSY and CDR2 as SAAADI. The CDR3 sequence is 14 residues long. Trimming shortened V by 2 bases and J by 1 base, and 8 bases separated the two germline ends. The CDR3 DNA sequence: TGCGCCAGCAGTGAGGTTGTCGCGAACACTGAAGCTTTCTTT. Translation: CASSEVVANTEAFF.

This sequence joins TRBV6-2 or TRBV6-3 and TRBJ2-7; D remains unclear. Trimming stripped 2 bases from V and 2 bases from J, with 7 bases between. The CDR3 contains 13 residues. Germline loops: CDR1 MNHEY, CDR2 SVGEGT. The chain's CDR3 is CASSYDKTYEQYF. The CDR3 DNA reads as TGTGCCAGCAGTTACGACAAAACCTACGAGCAGTACTTC.

This clone showed up just once. In DNA form, the CDR3 reads TGTGCCAGCAGATCCAGGGCGAACACCGGGGAGCTGTTTTTT. It yields the protein CASRSRANTGELFF. The chain is built from TRBV9 and TRBJ2-2; maybe TRBD1 (5 bases). The V gene's germline CDR1 is SGDLS and CDR2 YYNGEE. The germline V and J ends were trimmed by 5 bases and 0 bases, with 8 bases remaining between them. CDR3 length: 14 residues.

The chain is built from TRBV11-2 and TRBJ2-7, with D tentatively TRBD2 (5 bases). The ends were cut back, 3 bases at V and 4 bases at J, with 10 bases in the middle. The germline CDR1 and CDR2 sequences are SGHAT and FQNNGV. CDR3 length: 13 amino acids. The CDR3 reads CASSFDTRYEQYF. As DNA, the CDR3 is TGTGCCAGCAGCTTCGACACTAGGTACGAGCAGTACTTC.

This sequence joins TRBV21-1 and TRBJ2-7; the table's TRBD1 call for D was not verified on the DNA. TRBV21-1 is a pseudogene. There are 13 residues in the CDR3. This CDR3 is CASSMDSWGEQYF. CDR3 nucleotide sequence: TGTGCCAGCAGCATGGACAGTTGGGGCGAGCAGTACTTC.

In DNA form, the CDR3 reads TGTGTCACAAGGGGACAGAAAGTTTCGGGCTACACCTTC. Translating gives CVTRGQKVSGYTF. V gene TRBV12-3 or TRBV12-4 combines with J gene TRBJ1-2; 7 bases agree with TRBD1. The CDR3 sequence is 13 residues long.

The chain carries TRBV28 and TRBJ2-7, with D unresolved. V was shortened by 6 bases and J by 9 bases, with 12 bases between the two germline ends. This CDR3 has 11 residues. Per germline, CDR1 MDHEN and CDR2 SYDVKM. The CDR3 protein is CASSLTSWQYF. In DNA form, the CDR3 reads TGTGCCAGCAGCCTCACCTCGTGGCAGTACTTC. Full variable domain (rest looked up from reference TRBV28 and TRBJ2-7): DVKVTQSSRYLVKRTGEKVFLECVQDMDHENMFWYRQDPGLGLRLIYFSYDVKMKEKGDIPEGYSVSREKKERFSLILESASTNQTSMYLCASSLTSWQYFGPGTRLTVT.

The V gene is TRBV6-5, the J gene TRBJ1-2; TRBD1 agrees at 8 bases. The CDR3 contains 15 residues. Germline V gene sequence: CDR1 MNHEY, CDR2 SVGAGI. Trimming cost V 5 bases and J 3 bases; bases outside gene matches: 8. CDR3 region: CASSPLDRVDYGYTF. In nucleotides, the CDR3 is TGTGCCAGCAGTCCGCTGGACAGGGTGGACTATGGCTACACCTTC.